The source of this TCR beta chain is a study of T cell responses to AZD1222 COVID-19 vaccine. Clones were sequenced by immunoSEQ multiplex PCR, and TCRdb holds only the in-frame ones, with some missing. The sample contains fewer than 150,000 clones, around 90% of which appear only once. V lost 5 bases and J lost 4; bases outside the gene matches: 5. The CDR3 is 14 residues long. Germline V gene lookup returns CDR1 LNHDA and CDR2 SQIVND (reference sequence). This sequence joins TRBV19 and TRBJ1-5; 7 bases line up with TRBD1. The sequencing here drew on peripheral blood, taken 28 days after the second AZD1222 dose. This sequence originates from an adult who received the AZD1222 COVID-19 vaccine. For the CDR3, the DNA is TGTGCCAGTAGTCTTCAACAGGGGAATCAGCCCCAGCATTTT. Encoded protein: CASSLQQGNQPQHF.